This T cell receptor beta chain was sequenced during a study of monozygotic twins with inflammatory bowel disease. Eight separate reactions for every sample produced the cDNA. TCRdb re-called the 5' RACE reads and catalogs CDR3 proteins one per entry, DNA excluded. This repertoire includes 420,000 or so distinct CDR3 sequences. The CDR3 contains 16 residues. The V gene's germline CDR1 is KGHSH and CDR2 LQKENI. The rearrangement uses TRBV18 and TRBJ1-3; TCRdb designates TRBD1, a call that cannot be tested without DNA. The receptor comes from a human donor with ulcerative colitis or Crohn's disease, or a healthy co-twin of an affected twin (not recorded which). Sequencing was performed on blood. The CDR3 here is CASSDLGPNSGNTIYF.